These 26 T cell receptor beta chains were sequenced from one sample in a study of blood T cell repertoires in COVID-19. Produced via immunoSEQ multiplex PCR; TCRdb's table is partial and in-frame only. The sample has about 90,000 clones, around 87% seen once. The sample taken for sequencing was peripheral blood. The receptors stem from a human donor in a cohort sampled during active COVID-19.

The chain is built from TRBV7-2 and TRBJ1-2, with D possibly being TRBD1 (5 bases). Trimming took 2 bases from V and 4 from J, leaving 17 bases between them. The V gene's germline CDR1 is SGHTA and CDR2 FQGNSA. CDR3 length: 16 amino acids. CDR3 sequence reads: CASSLFNGQGSYGYTF. DNA of the CDR3: TGTGCCAGCAGCTTATTTAATGGGCAGGGCAGCTATGGCTACACCTTC.

The CDR3 here is CATSDPASGTGAVETQYF. CDR3 bases: TGTGCCACCAGTGACCCAGCTTCCGGGACAGGGGCGGTGGAGACCCAGTACTTC. The chain employs TRBV24-1 and TRBJ2-5; 10 nucleotides line up with TRBD1. V was pared by 4 bases and J by 5 bases, with 15 bases of the junction left unmatched. The germline V gene has CDR1 KGHDR and CDR2 SFDVKD. The CDR3 totals 18 residues.

This rearrangement joins TRBV27 to TRBJ1-1; perhaps TRBD1 as D (6 bases). This CDR3 comprises 13 residues. Per the germline V gene, CDR1 is MNHEY and CDR2 is SMNVEV (reference sequence). Trimming left V 5 bases short and J 6 bases short, with 13 bases between. The CDR3 nucleotides are TGTGCCAGCAGTCGCAGGGGCATTTCTGAAGCTTTCTTT. Translated: CASSRRGISEAFF.

The chain links TRBV19 to TRBJ1-1; D is unclear. Trimming shortened V by 3 bases and J by 0 bases, and 11 bases separated the two germline ends. This CDR3 has 15 amino acids. Germline lookup yields CDR1 LNHDA and CDR2 SQIVND (reference sequence). This CDR3 is CASSILSTVNTEAFF. In DNA form, the CDR3 reads TGTGCCAGTAGTATTCTCTCCACAGTGAACACTGAAGCTTTCTTT.

The chain combines TRBV30 with TRBJ2-7, with 7 nucleotides matching TRBD1. Unmatched junction bases numbered 9, after V lost 2 bases and J lost 2 bases. Germline assignment: CDR1 GTSNPN and CDR2 SVGIG (reference sequence). The CDR3 consists of 15 residues. CDR3 coding DNA: TGTGCCTGGAGTCCCAAGAGGGGGCTAACCTACGAGCAGTACTTC. This gives the protein CAWSPKRGLTYEQYF.

This clone was counted a single time. This rearrangement joins TRBV6-1 to TRBJ1-2; D gene unclear. V lost 0 bases, J lost 4 bases, and 6 bases lay in between. This CDR3 spans 13 amino acids. The germline gives CDR1 MNHNS, CDR2 SASEGT. CDR3 amino acids: CASSEAGGYGYTF. Written as DNA, the CDR3 is TGTGCCAGCAGTGAAGCAGGAGGCTATGGCTACACCTTC.

V gene TRBV7-2 combines with J gene TRBJ1-2; 7 bases match TRBD1. Germline assignment: CDR1 SGHTA and CDR2 FQGNSA. Trimming at V came to 5 bases and at J to 8 bases, leaving 11 bases not matched to a gene. This CDR3 comprises 14 residues. CDR3 bases: TGTGCCAGCAGCCCTGACAGGGCCCAAGGGGGCTACACCTTC. Amino acids: CASSPDRAQGGYTF.

The J gene is TRBJ1-1, the V gene TRBV19; TRBD1 matches at 8 bases. CDR1 LNHDA and CDR2 SQIVND come from the germline V gene (reference sequence). The CDR3 consists of 19 residues. Unmatched junction bases numbered 23, after V lost 8 bases and J lost 3 bases. In nucleotides, the CDR3 is TGTGCCAGTGAAAAGGGATTGACAGGGGCCCTCTTAGGGGACACTGAAGCTTTCTTT. It specifies CASEKGLTGALLGDTEAFF.

This rearrangement joins TRBV29-1 to TRBJ1-2, with a weak D call TRBD1 (5 bases). The germline gives CDR1 SQVTM, CDR2 ANQGSEA. The CDR3 is 10 amino acids. V gave up 5 bases and J gave up 6 bases, with 7 bases separating them. This CDR3 is CSVLGDGYTF. The DNA of the CDR3 is TGCAGCGTTCTAGGGGATGGCTACACCTTC. Filled out from reference TRBV29-1 and TRBJ1-2, the complete variable domain reads SAVISQKPSRDICQRGTSLTIQCQVDSQVTMMFWYRQQPGQSLTLIATANQGSEATYESGFVIDKFPISRPNLTFSTLTVSNMSPEDSSIYLCSVLGDGYTFGSGTRLTVV.

This chain connects TRBV6-5 to TRBJ1-1; TRBD1 matches 11 bases. Unmatched junction bases numbered 7, after V lost 3 bases and J lost 7 bases. Germline lookup yields CDR1 MNHEY and CDR2 SVGAGI. The CDR3 runs 15 residues. The CDR3 bases are TGTGCCAGCAGTTATCTAGGACAGGGGGCTAGTGAAGCTTTCTTT. Its protein is CASSYLGQGASEAFF.

V is TRBV3-1 (or the pseudogene TRBV3-2) and J is TRBJ2-5; 8 positions agree with TRBD2. Germline trimming cut 4 bases from V and 2 bases from J; bases unmatched to any gene: 3. This CDR3 contains 14 residues. The germline V gene has CDR1 LGHDT and CDR2 YNNKEL (reference sequence). CDR3 in amino acids: CASSLGLAQETQYF. The CDR3 DNA follows: TGTGCCAGCAGCCTAGGACTAGCTCAAGAGACCCAGTACTTC.

J is TRBJ1-1 and V is TRBV29-1; 7 bases agree with TRBD1. The germline V gene has CDR1 SQVTM and CDR2 ANQGSEA. The V and J ends lost 6 bases and 7 bases, in that order; junction bases with no gene match: 2. This CDR3 is 10 amino acids long. The chain's CDR3 is CSVGDSEAFF. The DNA for the CDR3 is TGCAGCGTGGGGGACAGTGAAGCTTTCTTT. The complete variable domain, with remaining parts taken from reference TRBV29-1 and TRBJ1-1, reads SAVISQKPSRDICQRGTSLTIQCQVDSQVTMMFWYRQQPGQSLTLIATANQGSEATYESGFVIDKFPISRPNLTFSTLTVSNMSPEDSSIYLCSVGDSEAFFGQGTRLTVV.

V usage is TRBV18 and J usage is TRBJ1-3, with unresolved D. Germline V gene data show CDR1 as KGHSH and CDR2 as LQKENI. Trimming cost V 3 bases and J 0 bases, with 6 bases left between them. The CDR3 length is 14 residues. In DNA, the CDR3 is TGTGCCAGCTCACCGAGGCTCTCTGGAAACACCATATATTTT. Its protein product is CASSPRLSGNTIYF.

This chain joins TRBV2 and TRBJ1-2; 8 bases line up with TRBD1. The germline V gene has CDR1 SNHLY and CDR2 FYNNEI. The J segment lost 1 base and the V segment lost 5 bases, leaving 3 bases of the junction unmatched. This CDR3 is built from 14 residues. This CDR3 reads CASSQGAVNYGYTF. The CDR3 DNA reads as TGTGCCAGCAGTCAGGGGGCAGTTAACTATGGCTACACCTTC.

The chain has TRBV9 and TRBJ2-1; 7 positions match TRBD1. The CDR3 is 16 amino acids. Germline V CDR1 and CDR2: SGDLS, YYNGEE. V dropped 0 bases and J dropped 2; count of bases not matched to a gene: 5. CDR3 in amino acids: CASSVDAQGAYNEQFF. CDR3 in DNA: TGTGCCAGCAGCGTAGACGCTCAGGGGGCCTACAATGAGCAGTTCTTC. Complete variable domain (other parts from reference TRBV9 and TRBJ2-1): DSGVTQTPKHLITATGQRVTLRCSPRSGDLSVYWYQQSLDQGLQFLIQYYNGEERAKGNILERFSAQQFPDLHSELNLSSLELGDSALYFCASSVDAQGAYNEQFFGPGTRLTVL.

The V gene is TRBV27, the J gene TRBJ2-1; a possible D gene is TRBD1 (6 bases). CDR1 is MNHEY, CDR2 SMNVEV, per germline (reference sequence). V was cut by 4 bases and J by 8 bases, with 9 bases left in between. CDR3 length equals 12 residues. The CDR3 nucleotides read TGTGCCAGCAGTTATGGGGGCGATGAGCAGTTCTTC. This gives the protein CASSYGGDEQFF.

J is TRBJ1-4 and V is TRBV6-2 or TRBV6-3; 7 nucleotides match TRBD1. Germline V CDR1 and CDR2: MNHEY, SVGEGT. The CDR3 is 15 residues long. The V segment lost 5 bases and the J segment 8 bases; nucleotides outside the gene matches: 11. In DNA form, the CDR3 reads TGTGCCAGCAGTCCCTGGGACAGCGGACCGGAAAAACTGTTTTTT. Translation: CASSPWDSGPEKLFF.

The V gene is TRBV4-1, the J gene TRBJ2-1; 15 bases map to TRBD2. CDR1 and CDR2 from the germline V gene are MGHRA and YSYEKL. V lost 2 bases to trimming and J lost 2 bases; unmatched junction nucleotides: 4. The CDR3 sequence is 18 residues long. The CDR3: CASSQPGLAGGPYNEQFF. The CDR3, as DNA: TGCGCCAGCAGCCAACCCGGACTAGCGGGGGGGCCCTACAATGAGCAGTTCTTC.

V and J are TRBV21-1 and TRBJ1-3. TRBV21-1 is a pseudogene segment. The CDR3 length is 14 residues. The CDR3 DNA is TGTGCCAGCAGGGTACTCCTAGCTGGAAACACCATATATTTT. It yields the protein CASRVLLAGNTIYF.

This sequence joins TRBV19 and TRBJ2-2; 12 nucleotides agree with TRBD1. This CDR3 region has 15 residues. CDR1 and CDR2 (germline): LNHDA, SQIVND (reference sequence). V trimming: 6 bases; J trimming: 7 bases; junction bases outside the gene matches: 6. CDR3 DNA: TGTGCCAGTAGCCGGGACAGGGGGCGCTTCGGGGAGCTGTTTTTT. Protein product: CASSRDRGRFGELFF.

This CDR3 reads CASTNRGFNEKLFF. Here the CDR3 DNA reads TGTGCCAGCACCAACAGGGGATTTAATGAAAAACTGTTTTTT. This chain connects TRBV6-6 to TRBJ1-4, with 7 bases matching TRBD1. Germline-derived CDR1 and CDR2 are MNHNY and SVGAGI (reference sequence). V was clipped by 7 bases and J by 4 bases; unmatched bases: 6. The CDR3 has 14 residues.

This sequence joins TRBV20-1 and TRBJ2-1; tentatively, D is TRBD1 (6 bases). Deletions cut 4 bases from V and 15 bases from J, with 16 bases between. This CDR3 has 11 residues. Germline values: CDR1 DFQATT, CDR2 SNEGSKA (reference sequence). CDR3 sequence reads: CSATLDRQGFF. CDR3 nucleotides: TGCAGTGCTACTTTGGACAGACAAGGGTTCTTC.

This chain joins TRBV28 and TRBJ1-5, with D perhaps TRBD1 (6 bases). This CDR3 region has 15 residues. The V gene's germline CDR1 is MDHEN and CDR2 SYDVKM. Trimming pared 10 bases from V and 5 bases from J, leaving 21 bases between. CDR3 sequence: CAIKGGGLDHQPQHF. DNA for the CDR3: TGTGCCATCAAGGGGGGGGGATTGGATCATCAGCCCCAGCATTTT.

J is TRBJ2-7 and V is TRBV3-1 (or the pseudogene TRBV3-2), with 9 bases aligning to TRBD1. Germline V CDR1 and CDR2: LGHDT, YNNKEL (reference sequence). The J segment lost 3 bases and the V segment lost 4 bases, leaving 10 bases of the junction unmatched. CDR3 length: 16 residues. This chain's CDR3 is CASSPRAGQGFYEQYF. For the CDR3, the DNA is TGTGCCAGCAGCCCCAGGGCGGGACAGGGATTCTACGAGCAGTACTTC.

This chain joins TRBV7-2 and TRBJ2-7; TRBD1 matches 12 bases. V was pared by 5 bases and J by 6 bases, with 11 bases of the junction left unmatched. CDR3 length: 16 amino acids. Looked up from germline, CDR1 is SGHTA and CDR2 is FQGNSA. The CDR3 protein is CASSASRGQGAREQYF. CDR3 DNA: TGTGCCAGCAGCGCCAGCCGGGGACAGGGGGCGCGCGAGCAGTACTTC.

This chain links TRBV7-3 with TRBJ2-1; the match to TRBD1 covers 7 bases. J gave up 0 bases and V 5 bases, and 7 bases lay outside the gene matches. This CDR3 contains 16 residues. CDR1 is SGHTA, CDR2 FQGTGA, per germline. The CDR3 DNA sequence: TGTGCCAGCAGCGTAAAGACAGGGAGCTCCTACAATGAGCAGTTCTTC. This gives the protein CASSVKTGSSYNEQFF.